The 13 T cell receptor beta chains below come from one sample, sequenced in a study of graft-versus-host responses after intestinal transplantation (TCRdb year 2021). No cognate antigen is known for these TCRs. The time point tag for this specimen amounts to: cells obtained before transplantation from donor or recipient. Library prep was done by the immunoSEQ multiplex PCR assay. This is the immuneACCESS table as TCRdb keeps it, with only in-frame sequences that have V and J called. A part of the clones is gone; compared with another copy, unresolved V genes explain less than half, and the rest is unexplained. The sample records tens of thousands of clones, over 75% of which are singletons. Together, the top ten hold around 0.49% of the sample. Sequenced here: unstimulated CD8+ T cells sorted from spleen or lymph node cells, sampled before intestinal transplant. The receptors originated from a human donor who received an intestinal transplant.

DNA of the CDR3: TGCGCCAGCAGCCTAGACAGGGGGCGAGCGGAGACCCAGTACTTC. Its protein is CASSLDRGRAETQYF. The chain couples TRBV4-1 to TRBJ2-5; 10 positions match TRBD1. Germline V lookup: CDR1 MGHRA, CDR2 YSYEKL. This CDR3 is 15 amino acids long. The V and J ends lost 4 bases and 5 bases, in that order; junction bases with no gene match: 7.

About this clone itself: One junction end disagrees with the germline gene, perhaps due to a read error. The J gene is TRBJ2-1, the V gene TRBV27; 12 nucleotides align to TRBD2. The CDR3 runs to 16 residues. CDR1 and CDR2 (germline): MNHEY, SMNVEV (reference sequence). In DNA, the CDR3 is TGTGCCATCAGTTCCATTCTAGCGGGAGGGCCGAATGAGCAGTTCTTC. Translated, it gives CAISSILAGGPNEQFF.

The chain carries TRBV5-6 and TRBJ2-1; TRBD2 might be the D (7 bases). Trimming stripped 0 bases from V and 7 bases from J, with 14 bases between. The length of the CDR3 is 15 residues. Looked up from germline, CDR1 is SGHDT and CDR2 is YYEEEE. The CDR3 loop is CASSLGGGATNEQFF. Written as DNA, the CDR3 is TGTGCCAGCAGCTTGGGAGGGGGGGCCACAAATGAGCAGTTCTTC.

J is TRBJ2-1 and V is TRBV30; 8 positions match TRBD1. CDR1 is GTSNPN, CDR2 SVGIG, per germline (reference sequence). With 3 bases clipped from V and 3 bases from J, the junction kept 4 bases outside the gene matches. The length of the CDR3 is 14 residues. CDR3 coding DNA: TGTGCCTGGAGGACCGGGACAGGCTACAATGAGCAGTTCTTC. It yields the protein CAWRTGTGYNEQFF.

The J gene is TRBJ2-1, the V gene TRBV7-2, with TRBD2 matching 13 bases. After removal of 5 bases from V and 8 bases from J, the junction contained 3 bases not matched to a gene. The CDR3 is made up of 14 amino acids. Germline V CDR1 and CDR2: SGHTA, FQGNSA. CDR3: CASSGLAGVYEQFF. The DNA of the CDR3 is TGTGCCAGCAGCGGACTAGCGGGAGTCTATGAGCAGTTCTTC.

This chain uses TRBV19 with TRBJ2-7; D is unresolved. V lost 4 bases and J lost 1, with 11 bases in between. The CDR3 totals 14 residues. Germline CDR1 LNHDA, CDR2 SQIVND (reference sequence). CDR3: CASSTEAPSYEQYF. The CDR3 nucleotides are TGTGCCAGTAGTACCGAGGCACCGTCCTACGAGCAGTACTTC.

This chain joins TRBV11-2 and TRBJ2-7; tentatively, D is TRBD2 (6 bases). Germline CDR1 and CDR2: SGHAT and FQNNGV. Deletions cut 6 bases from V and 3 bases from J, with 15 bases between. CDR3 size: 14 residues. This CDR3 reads CASREEGTHYEQYF. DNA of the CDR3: TGTGCCAGCAGGGAGGAGGGGACCCACTACGAGCAGTACTTC.

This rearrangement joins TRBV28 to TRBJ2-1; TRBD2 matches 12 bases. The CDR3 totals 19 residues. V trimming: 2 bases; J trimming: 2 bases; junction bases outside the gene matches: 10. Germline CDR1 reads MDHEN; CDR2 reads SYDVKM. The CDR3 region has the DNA TGTGCCAGCAGTTTAACTGGACTAGCGGGGCTTTTAGCCTACAATGAGCAGTTCTTC. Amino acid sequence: CASSLTGLAGLLAYNEQFF. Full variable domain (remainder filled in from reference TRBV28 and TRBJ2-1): DVKVTQSSRYLVKRTGEKVFLECVQDMDHENMFWYRQDPGLGLRLIYFSYDVKMKEKGDIPEGYSVSREKKERFSLILESASTNQTSMYLCASSLTGLAGLLAYNEQFFGPGTRLTVL.

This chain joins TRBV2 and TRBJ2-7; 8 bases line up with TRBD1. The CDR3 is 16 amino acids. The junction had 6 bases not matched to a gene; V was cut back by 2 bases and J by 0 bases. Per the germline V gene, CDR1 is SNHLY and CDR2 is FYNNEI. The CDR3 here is CASSEPETGVSYEQYF. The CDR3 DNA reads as TGTGCCAGCAGTGAACCCGAGACAGGGGTCTCCTACGAGCAGTACTTC.

CDR3 bases: TGTGCCAGCAGTGAAGGGGGGGGCTCCTACGAGCAGTACTTC. Protein: CASSEGGGSYEQYF. This chain links TRBV6-1 with TRBJ2-7, with 7 bases identical to TRBD2. Germline V gene data show CDR1 as MNHNS and CDR2 as SASEGT. V lost 1 base, J lost 0 bases, and 0 bases stayed unmatched. The CDR3 runs to 14 residues.

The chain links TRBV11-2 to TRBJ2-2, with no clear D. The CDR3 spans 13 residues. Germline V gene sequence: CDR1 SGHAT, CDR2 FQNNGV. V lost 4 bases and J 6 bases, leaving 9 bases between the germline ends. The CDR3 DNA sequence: TGTGCCAGCAGCTACGAGGTAGCCGGGGAGCTGTTTTTT. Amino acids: CASSYEVAGELFF.

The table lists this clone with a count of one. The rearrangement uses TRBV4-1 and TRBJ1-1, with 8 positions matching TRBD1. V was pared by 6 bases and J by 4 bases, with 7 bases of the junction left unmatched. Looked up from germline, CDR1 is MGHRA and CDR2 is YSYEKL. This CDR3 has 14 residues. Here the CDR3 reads CASSPRGRSTEAFF. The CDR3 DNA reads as TGCGCCAGCAGTCCCAGGGGGCGCAGCACTGAAGCTTTCTTT.

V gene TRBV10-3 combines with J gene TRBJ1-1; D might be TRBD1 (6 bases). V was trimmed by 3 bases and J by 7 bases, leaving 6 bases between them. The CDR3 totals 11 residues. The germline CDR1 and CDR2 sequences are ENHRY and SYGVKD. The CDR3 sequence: CAISEQGEAFF. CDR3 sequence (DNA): TGTGCCATCAGTGAACAGGGTGAAGCTTTCTTT.